This TCR beta chain was sequenced during a study of OX40 agonist ivuxolimab in advanced cancers. Overall study context: Two cutaneous melanoma patients and one hepatocellular carcinoma patient, three in all, had partial responses. Whole-study findings and limits: Among the lowest peripheral clonal expansion occurred in 0.1-3.0 mg/kg partial responders.

Clones were read by immunoSEQ multiplex PCR, and TCRdb kept only the in-frame ones, dropping some. The sample comprises about 38,000 clones, over 80% of which are singletons, and over 20% rests with the top ten. A word on this clone: Its target is unknown.

The source is an adult with an advanced solid tumor such as melanoma, head and neck, liver or kidney cancer. Specimen: CD4+ or CD8+ T cells sorted from blood, collected in a trial of the OX40 agonist ivuxolimab.

The CDR3 coding sequence is TGCGCCAGCAGCCTAGCGGGAAGCACAGATACGCAGTATTTT. As protein: CASSLAGSTDTQYF. The V and J genes are TRBV4-1 and TRBJ2-3, with TRBD2 matching over 8 bases. Trimming cost V 4 bases and J 0 bases; bases outside gene matches: 0. The CDR3 length is 14 residues. Germline V gene data show CDR1 as MGHRA and CDR2 as YSYEKL.